One sample yielded the 12 T cell receptor beta chains listed below, sequenced in a study of cytomegalovirus exposure and HLA in healthy donors. The PCR employed 60 Vbeta primers together with 13 Jbeta primers. TCRdb's table, derived via immunoSEQ multiplex PCR, lists solely in-frame clones and lacks some. The sample includes some 100,000 clones, just under 70% of them seen just once. The specimen was PBMCs. These receptors were collected from a woman in her sixties or seventies in good health and CMV-seropositive.

V is TRBV7-2 and J is TRBJ2-1; D not certain. Germline lookup yields CDR1 SGHTA and CDR2 FQGNSA. The CDR3 runs 15 residues. V was cut by 4 bases and J by 4 bases, with 14 bases left in between. The CDR3 region has the DNA TGTGCCAGCAGCTCCCAATCCGGTCTTTACAATGAGCAGTTCTTC. Translated: CASSSQSGLYNEQFF.

The rearrangement links TRBV18 to TRBJ2-7, with a possible D match to TRBD1 (6 bases). The length of the CDR3 is 14 residues. Trimming left V 3 bases short and J 0 bases short, with 9 bases between. Germline V gene lookup returns CDR1 KGHSH and CDR2 LQKENI. CDR3 amino acids: CASSPLDSSYEQYF. The CDR3, as DNA: TGTGCCAGCTCACCCTTGGACAGCTCCTACGAGCAGTACTTC.

The chain uses TRBV29-1 and TRBJ1-1; the match to TRBD1 covers 9 bases. The CDR3 is made up of 12 amino acids. Germline CDR1 is SQVTM and CDR2 is ANQGSEA. V lost 6 bases and J lost 6; bases outside the gene matches: 5. CDR3 residues: CSVPRQGAEAFF. The CDR3 DNA reads as TGCAGCGTGCCGCGACAGGGGGCTGAAGCTTTCTTT.

This clone was seen a handful of times. J is TRBJ1-1 and V is TRBV6-5, with 7 bases fitting TRBD1. V lost 5 bases, J lost 4 bases, and 10 bases stayed unmatched. This CDR3 contains 15 residues. Germline lookup yields CDR1 MNHEY and CDR2 SVGAGI. The CDR3 sequence: CASSRGPGQSTEAFF. In nucleotides, the CDR3 is TGTGCCAGCAGTAGGGGGCCAGGGCAGAGCACTGAAGCTTTCTTT.

The rearrangement joins TRBV11-2 to TRBJ2-7; TRBD1 agrees at 7 bases. With V trimmed by 4 bases and J by 4 bases, 1 base remained unmatched. CDR3 size: 12 residues. Germline V gives CDR1 SGHAT, CDR2 FQNNGV. The CDR3 DNA sequence: TGTGCCAGCAGCTGGACAGGTTACGAGCAGTACTTC. Translating gives CASSWTGYEQYF.

This chain joins TRBV5-8 and TRBJ2-2, with D possibly matching TRBD1 (7 bases). Trimming took 2 bases from V and 7 from J, leaving 21 bases between them. Germline CDR1 is SGHTS and CDR2 is YDEGEE. The CDR3 runs 17 residues. The CDR3 protein is CASSFQPAGQKVGELFF. In DNA form, the CDR3 reads TGTGCCAGCAGCTTCCAACCGGCGGGACAGAAGGTCGGGGAGCTGTTTTTT.

V usage is TRBV6-6 and J usage is TRBJ2-2; 7 positions agree with TRBD1. This CDR3 is 15 amino acids long. Trimming took 3 bases from V and 4 from J; bases not matched to a gene: 5. Looked up from germline, CDR1 is MNHNY and CDR2 is SVGAGI (reference sequence). The CDR3 region is CASSYDRAITGELFF. CDR3 DNA sequence: TGTGCCAGCAGTTATGACAGGGCGATCACCGGGGAGCTGTTTTTT.

The chain carries TRBV4-3 and TRBJ2-1; weak D call: TRBD2 (6 bases). The CDR3 contains 15 residues. Germline values: CDR1 LGHNA, CDR2 YSLEER. Between the trimmed V and J ends, which lost 0 bases and 5 bases, there was a span of 11 bases. The CDR3 DNA sequence: TGCGCCAGCAGCCAAGAGCGGGGCCTTAACAATGAGCAGTTCTTC. Its protein product is CASSQERGLNNEQFF.

The sample holds a few counts of this clone. This sequence joins TRBV30 and TRBJ1-1; tentatively, D is TRBD1 (5 bases). Germline V CDR1 and CDR2: GTSNPN, SVGIG (reference sequence). The CDR3 is 13 residues long. V was shortened by 4 bases and J by 5 bases, with 14 bases between the two germline ends. CDR3 nucleotides: TGTGCCTGGACGGCCCAGGAGGGGACTGAAGCTTTCTTT. It specifies CAWTAQEGTEAFF.

This rearrangement joins TRBV7-9 to TRBJ2-5; 7 bases align to TRBD2. From germline, CDR1 is SEHNR and CDR2 FQNEAQ (reference sequence). V lost 7 bases to trimming and J lost 5 bases; unmatched junction nucleotides: 7. CDR3 length: 13 amino acids. This CDR3 reads CASTWGGRETQYF. In DNA, the CDR3 is TGTGCCAGCACCTGGGGGGGAAGGGAGACCCAGTACTTC.

The chain couples TRBV7-2 to TRBJ2-1; a possible D gene is TRBD2 (7 bases). The germline gives CDR1 SGHTA, CDR2 FQGNSA. The V end was cut by 1 base, the J end by 7 bases, with 14 bases between. CDR3 length: 15 residues. CDR3 in amino acids: CASSLGEGGSNEQFF. The CDR3 coding sequence is TGTGCCAGCAGCTTAGGGGAGGGGGGCTCAAATGAGCAGTTCTTC.

The chain couples TRBV30 to TRBJ1-4; 10 bases map to TRBD1. CDR3 length: 16 residues. Germline lookup yields CDR1 GTSNPN and CDR2 SVGIG (reference sequence). The V and J ends lost 2 bases and 0 bases, in that order; junction bases with no gene match: 3. The CDR3 sequence is CAWSRGQGATNEKLFF. In DNA form, the CDR3 reads TGTGCCTGGAGTAGAGGACAGGGGGCAACTAATGAAAAACTGTTTTTT.